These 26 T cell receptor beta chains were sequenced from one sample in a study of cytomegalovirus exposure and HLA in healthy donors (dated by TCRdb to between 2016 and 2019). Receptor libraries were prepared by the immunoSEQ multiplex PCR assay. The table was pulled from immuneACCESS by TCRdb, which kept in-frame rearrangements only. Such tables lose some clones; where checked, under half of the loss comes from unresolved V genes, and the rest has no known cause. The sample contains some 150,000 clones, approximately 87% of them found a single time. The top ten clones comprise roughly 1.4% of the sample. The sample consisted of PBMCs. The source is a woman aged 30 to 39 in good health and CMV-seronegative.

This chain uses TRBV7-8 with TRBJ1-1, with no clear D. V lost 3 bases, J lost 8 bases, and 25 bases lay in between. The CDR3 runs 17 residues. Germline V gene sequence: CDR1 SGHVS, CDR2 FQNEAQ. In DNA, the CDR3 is TGTGCCAGCAGCTTTACTAGGTATGGGTCTGTAGAGGCGGAAGCTTTCTTT. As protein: CASSFTRYGSVEAEAFF.

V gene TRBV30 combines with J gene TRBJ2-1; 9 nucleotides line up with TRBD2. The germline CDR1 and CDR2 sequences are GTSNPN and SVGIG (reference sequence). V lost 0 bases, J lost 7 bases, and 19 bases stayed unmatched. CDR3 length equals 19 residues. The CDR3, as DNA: TGTGCCTGGAGTGTGGACGCAGCTTCGCGGGGGGGGCCATGTAATGAGCAGTTCTTC. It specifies CAWSVDAASRGGPCNEQFF.

The CDR3 sequence: CASSLMQGSGNIQYF. The CDR3, as DNA: TGTGCCAGCAGCTTAATGCAGGGTTCGGGAAACATTCAGTACTTC. The chain links TRBV7-2 to TRBJ2-4; D might be TRBD1 (5 bases). CDR1 is SGHTA and CDR2 is FQGNSA in the germline V gene. The CDR3 consists of 15 residues. Trimming shortened V by 2 bases and J by 6 bases, and 14 bases separated the two germline ends.

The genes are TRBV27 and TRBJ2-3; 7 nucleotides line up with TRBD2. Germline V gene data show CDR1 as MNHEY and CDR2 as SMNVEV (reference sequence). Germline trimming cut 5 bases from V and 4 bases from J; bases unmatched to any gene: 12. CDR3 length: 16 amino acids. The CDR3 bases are TGTGCCAGCAGTCGTGGAGGGGCTAGCGGCGCAGATACGCAGTATTTT. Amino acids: CASSRGGASGADTQYF.

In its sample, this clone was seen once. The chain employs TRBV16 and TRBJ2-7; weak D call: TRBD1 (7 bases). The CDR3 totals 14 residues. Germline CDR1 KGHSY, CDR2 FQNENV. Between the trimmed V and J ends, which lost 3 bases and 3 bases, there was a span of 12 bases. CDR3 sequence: CASSQPGGHYEQYF. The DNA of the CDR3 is TGTGCCAGCAGCCAGCCAGGGGGGCACTACGAGCAGTACTTC.

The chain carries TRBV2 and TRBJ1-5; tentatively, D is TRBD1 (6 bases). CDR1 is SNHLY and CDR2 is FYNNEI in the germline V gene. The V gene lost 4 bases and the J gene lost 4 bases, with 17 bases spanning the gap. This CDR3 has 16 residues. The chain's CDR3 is CASSATFGQLNQPQHF. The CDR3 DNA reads TGTGCCAGCAGTGCAACCTTTGGACAGTTGAATCAGCCCCAGCATTTT.

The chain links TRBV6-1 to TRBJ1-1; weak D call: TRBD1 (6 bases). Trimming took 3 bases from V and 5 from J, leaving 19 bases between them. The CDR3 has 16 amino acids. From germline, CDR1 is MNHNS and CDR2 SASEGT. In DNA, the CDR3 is TGTGCCAGCAGTGATCCGGGGGGCAGGGGATGGACTGAAGCTTTCTTT. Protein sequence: CASSDPGGRGWTEAFF.

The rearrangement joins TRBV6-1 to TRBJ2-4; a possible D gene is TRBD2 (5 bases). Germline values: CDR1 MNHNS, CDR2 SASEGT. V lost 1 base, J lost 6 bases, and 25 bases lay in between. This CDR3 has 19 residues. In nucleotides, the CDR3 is TGTGCCAGCAGTGAAGACGGAGGTGGGTTTGGCGGGTCGTCAAACATTCAGTACTTC. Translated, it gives CASSEDGGGFGGSSNIQYF.

The CDR3 region is CASSYSGQEFF. The CDR3 DNA is TGTGCCAGCAGTTACTCGGGACAAGAGTTCTTC. The chain recombines TRBV6-5 with TRBJ2-1; possibly TRBD1 for D (6 bases). Per germline, CDR1 MNHEY and CDR2 SVGAGI. Trimming removed 0 bases from V and 14 bases from J, with 8 bases in between. The CDR3 has 11 amino acids.

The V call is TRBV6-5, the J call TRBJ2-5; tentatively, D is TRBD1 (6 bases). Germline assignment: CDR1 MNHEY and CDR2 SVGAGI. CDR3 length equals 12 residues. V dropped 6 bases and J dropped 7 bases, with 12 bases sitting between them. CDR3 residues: CASRKGVGTQYF. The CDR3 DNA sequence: TGTGCCAGCAGAAAGGGGGTAGGGACCCAGTACTTC.

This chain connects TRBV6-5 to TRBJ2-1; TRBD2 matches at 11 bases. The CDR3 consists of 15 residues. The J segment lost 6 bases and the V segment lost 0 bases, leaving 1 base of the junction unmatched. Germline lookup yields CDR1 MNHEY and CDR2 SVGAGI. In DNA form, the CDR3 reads TGTGCCAGCAGTTACTCGACTAGCGGGGCCAATGAGCAGTTCTTC. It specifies CASSYSTSGANEQFF.

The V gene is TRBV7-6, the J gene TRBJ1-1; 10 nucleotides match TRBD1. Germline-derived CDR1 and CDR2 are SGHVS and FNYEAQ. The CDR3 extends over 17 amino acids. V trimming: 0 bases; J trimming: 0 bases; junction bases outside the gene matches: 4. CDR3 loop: CASSLAGQGGMNTEAFF. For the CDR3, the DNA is TGTGCCAGCAGCTTAGCCGGACAGGGGGGGATGAACACTGAAGCTTTCTTT.

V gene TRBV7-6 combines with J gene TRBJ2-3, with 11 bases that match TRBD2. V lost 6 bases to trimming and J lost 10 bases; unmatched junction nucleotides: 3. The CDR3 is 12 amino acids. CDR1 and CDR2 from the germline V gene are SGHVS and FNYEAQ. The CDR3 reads CASSSLAGAQYF. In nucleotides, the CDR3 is TGTGCCAGCAGTTCACTAGCGGGAGCGCAGTATTTT. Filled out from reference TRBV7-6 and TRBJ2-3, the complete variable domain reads GAGVSQSPRYKVTKRGQDVALRCDPISGHVSLYWYRQALGQGPEFLTYFNYEAQQDKSGLPNDRFSAERPEGSISTLTIQRTEQRDSAMYRCASSSLAGAQYFGPGTRLTVL.

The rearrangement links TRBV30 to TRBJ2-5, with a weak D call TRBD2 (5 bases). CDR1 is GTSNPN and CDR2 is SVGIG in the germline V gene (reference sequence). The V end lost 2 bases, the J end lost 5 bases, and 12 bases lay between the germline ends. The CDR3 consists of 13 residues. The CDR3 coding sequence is TGTGCCTGGAGTTTTGGCGGAGGCGAGACCCAGTACTTC. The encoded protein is CAWSFGGGETQYF. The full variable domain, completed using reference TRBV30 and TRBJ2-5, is SQTIHQWPATLVQPVGSPLSLECTVEGTSNPNLYWYRQAAGRGLQLLFYSVGIGQISSEVPQNLSASRPQDRQFILSSKKLLLSDSGFYLCAWSFGGGETQYFGPGTRLLVL.

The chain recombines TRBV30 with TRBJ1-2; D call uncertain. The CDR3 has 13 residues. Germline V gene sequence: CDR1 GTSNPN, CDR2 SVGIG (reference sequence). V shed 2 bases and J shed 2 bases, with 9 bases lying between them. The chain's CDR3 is CAWSSGLNYGYTF. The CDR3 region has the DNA TGTGCCTGGAGTTCTGGCTTGAACTATGGCTACACCTTC.

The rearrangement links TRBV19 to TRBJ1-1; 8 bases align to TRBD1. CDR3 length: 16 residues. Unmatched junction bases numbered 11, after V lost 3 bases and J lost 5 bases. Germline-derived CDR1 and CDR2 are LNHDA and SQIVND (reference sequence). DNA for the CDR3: TGTGCCAGTAGTATCACCGGGACAGGTCATGCGACTGAAGCTTTCTTT. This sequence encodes CASSITGTGHATEAFF.

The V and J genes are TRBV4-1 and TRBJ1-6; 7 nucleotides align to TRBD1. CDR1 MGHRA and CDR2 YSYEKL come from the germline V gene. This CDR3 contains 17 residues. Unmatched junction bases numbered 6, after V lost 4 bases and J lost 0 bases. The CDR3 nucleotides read TGCGCCAGCAGCCCCCCAGGGGGAAGCTCCTATAATTCACCCCTCCACTTT. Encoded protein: CASSPPGGSSYNSPLHF.

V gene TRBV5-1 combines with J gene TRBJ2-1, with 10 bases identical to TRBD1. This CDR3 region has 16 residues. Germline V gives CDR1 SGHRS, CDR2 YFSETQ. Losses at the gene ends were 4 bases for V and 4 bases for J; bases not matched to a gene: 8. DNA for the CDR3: TGCGCCAGCAGCAGATCTATGGGACAGGGGTACAATGAGCAGTTCTTC. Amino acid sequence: CASSRSMGQGYNEQFF. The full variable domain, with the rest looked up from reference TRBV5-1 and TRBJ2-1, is KAGVTQTPRYLIKTRGQQVTLSCSPISGHRSVSWYQQTPGQGLQFLFEYFSETQRNKGNFPGRFSGRQFSNSRSEMNVSTLELGDSALYLCASSRSMGQGYNEQFFGPGTRLTVL.

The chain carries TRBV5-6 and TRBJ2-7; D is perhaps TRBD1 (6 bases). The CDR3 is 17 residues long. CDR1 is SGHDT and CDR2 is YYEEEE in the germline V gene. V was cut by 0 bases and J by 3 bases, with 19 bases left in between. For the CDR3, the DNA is TGTGCCAGCAGCTTGGGAGGGCCAGCAGGGGTCCTCTACGAGCAGTACTTC. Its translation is CASSLGGPAGVLYEQYF.

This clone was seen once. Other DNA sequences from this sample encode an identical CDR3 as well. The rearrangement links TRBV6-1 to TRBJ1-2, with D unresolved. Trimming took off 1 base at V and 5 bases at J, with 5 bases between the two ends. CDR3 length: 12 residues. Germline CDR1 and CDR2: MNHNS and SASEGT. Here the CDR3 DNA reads TGTGCCAGCAGTGAAGGAGGATATGGCTACACCTTC. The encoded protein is CASSEGGYGYTF.

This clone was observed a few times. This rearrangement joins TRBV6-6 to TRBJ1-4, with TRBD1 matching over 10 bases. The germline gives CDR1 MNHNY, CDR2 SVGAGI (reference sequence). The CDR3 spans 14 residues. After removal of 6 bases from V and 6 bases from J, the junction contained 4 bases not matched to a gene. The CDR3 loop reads CASRTGTGDEKLFF. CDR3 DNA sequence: TGTGCCAGCAGAACCGGGACAGGGGATGAAAAACTGTTTTTT.

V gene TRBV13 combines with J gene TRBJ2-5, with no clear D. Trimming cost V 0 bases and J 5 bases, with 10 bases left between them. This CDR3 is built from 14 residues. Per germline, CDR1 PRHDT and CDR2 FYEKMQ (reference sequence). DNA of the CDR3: TGTGCCAGCAGCTTAGGCTTTAGTTGGGAGACCCAGTACTTC. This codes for CASSLGFSWETQYF.

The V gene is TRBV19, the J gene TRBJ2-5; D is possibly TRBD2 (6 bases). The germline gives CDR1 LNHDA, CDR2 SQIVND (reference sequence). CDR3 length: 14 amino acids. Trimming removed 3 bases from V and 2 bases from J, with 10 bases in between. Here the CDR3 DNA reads TGTGCCAGTAGTATGGGGGGAAGACAAGAGACCCAGTACTTC. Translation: CASSMGGRQETQYF.

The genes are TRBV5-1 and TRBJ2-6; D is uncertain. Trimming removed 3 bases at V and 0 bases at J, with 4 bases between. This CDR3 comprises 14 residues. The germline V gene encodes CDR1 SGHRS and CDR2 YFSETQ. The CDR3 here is CASSSSSGANVLTF. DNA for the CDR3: TGCGCCAGCAGCTCCAGCTCTGGGGCCAACGTCCTGACTTTC.

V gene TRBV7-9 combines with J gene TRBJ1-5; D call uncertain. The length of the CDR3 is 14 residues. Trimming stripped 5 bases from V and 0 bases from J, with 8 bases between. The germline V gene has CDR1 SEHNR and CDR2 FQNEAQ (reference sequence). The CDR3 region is CASSEPDSNQPQHF. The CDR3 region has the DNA TGTGCCAGCAGCGAACCAGATAGCAATCAGCCCCAGCATTTT.

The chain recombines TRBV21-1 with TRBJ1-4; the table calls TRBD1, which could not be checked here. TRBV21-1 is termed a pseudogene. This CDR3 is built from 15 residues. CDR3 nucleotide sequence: TGTGCCAGCAGCGACCGACAGGGGACTAATGAAAAACTGTTTTTT. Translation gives CASSDRQGTNEKLFF.